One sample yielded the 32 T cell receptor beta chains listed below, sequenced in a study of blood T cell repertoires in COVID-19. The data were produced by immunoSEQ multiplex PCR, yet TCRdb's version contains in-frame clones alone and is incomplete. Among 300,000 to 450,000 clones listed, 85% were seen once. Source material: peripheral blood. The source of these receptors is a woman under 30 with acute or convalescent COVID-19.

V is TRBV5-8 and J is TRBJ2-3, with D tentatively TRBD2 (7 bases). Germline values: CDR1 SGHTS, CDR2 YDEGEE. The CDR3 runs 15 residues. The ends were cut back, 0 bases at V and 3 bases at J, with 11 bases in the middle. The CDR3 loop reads CASSLAGGRTDTQYF. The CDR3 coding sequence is TGTGCCAGCAGCTTGGCGGGGGGCAGGACAGATACGCAGTATTTT.

CDR3 sequence: CASRGQPSSPLHF. In nucleotides, the CDR3 is TGTGCCAGCAGGGGACAGCCGAGTTCACCCCTCCACTTT. The chain combines TRBV28 with TRBJ1-6; 7 bases match TRBD1. This CDR3 is 13 amino acids long. The germline gives CDR1 MDHEN, CDR2 SYDVKM. Trimming cost V 6 bases and J 9 bases; bases outside gene matches: 5.

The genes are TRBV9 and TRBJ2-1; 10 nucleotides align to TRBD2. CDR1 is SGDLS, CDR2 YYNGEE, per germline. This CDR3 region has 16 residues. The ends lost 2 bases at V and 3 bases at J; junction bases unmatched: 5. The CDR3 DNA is TGTGCCAGCAGCGTCCTTAGCGGGAGGAGCTACAATGAGCAGTTCTTC. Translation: CASSVLSGRSYNEQFF.

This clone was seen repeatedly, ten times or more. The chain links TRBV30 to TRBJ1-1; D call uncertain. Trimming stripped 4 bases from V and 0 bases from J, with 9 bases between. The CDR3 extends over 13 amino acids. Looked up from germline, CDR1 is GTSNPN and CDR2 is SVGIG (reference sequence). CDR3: CAWKRLMNTEAFF. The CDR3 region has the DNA TGTGCCTGGAAGCGTCTCATGAACACTGAAGCTTTCTTT.

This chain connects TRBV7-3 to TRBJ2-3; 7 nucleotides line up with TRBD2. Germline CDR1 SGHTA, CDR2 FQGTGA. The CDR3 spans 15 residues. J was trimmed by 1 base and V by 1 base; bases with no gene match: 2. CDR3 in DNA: TGTGCCAGCAGCTTAATGGGGGGGGGCACAGATACGCAGTATTTT. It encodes CASSLMGGGTDTQYF.

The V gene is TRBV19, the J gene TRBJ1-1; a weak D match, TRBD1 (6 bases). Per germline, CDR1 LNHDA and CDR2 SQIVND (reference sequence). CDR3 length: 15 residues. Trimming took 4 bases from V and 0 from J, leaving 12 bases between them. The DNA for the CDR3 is TGTGCCAGTAGTAAACCGGGACATCTGAACACTGAAGCTTTCTTT. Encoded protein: CASSKPGHLNTEAFF.

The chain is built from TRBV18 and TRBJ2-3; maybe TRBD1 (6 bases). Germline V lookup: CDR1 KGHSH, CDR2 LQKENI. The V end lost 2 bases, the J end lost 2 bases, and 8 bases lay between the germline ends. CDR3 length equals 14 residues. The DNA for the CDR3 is TGTGCCAGCTCACCAGGGACACACACAGATACGCAGTATTTT. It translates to CASSPGTHTDTQYF. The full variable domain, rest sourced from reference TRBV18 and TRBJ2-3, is NAGVMQNPRHLVRRRGQEARLRCSPMKGHSHVYWYRQLPEEGLKFMVYLQKENIIDESGMPKERFSAEFPKEGPSILRIQQVVRGDSAAYFCASSPGTHTDTQYFGPGTRLTVL.

CDR3 nucleotides: TGCGCCAGCGGCCGGGACAGGGCTGAAGACTATGGCTACACCTTC. It translates to CASGRDRAEDYGYTF. The J gene is TRBJ1-2, the V gene TRBV10-2; 9 bases line up with TRBD1. V shed 8 bases, J shed 3 bases, and the junction held 10 bases outside the gene matches. The CDR3 is 15 residues long. From germline, CDR1 is WSHSY and CDR2 SAAADI.

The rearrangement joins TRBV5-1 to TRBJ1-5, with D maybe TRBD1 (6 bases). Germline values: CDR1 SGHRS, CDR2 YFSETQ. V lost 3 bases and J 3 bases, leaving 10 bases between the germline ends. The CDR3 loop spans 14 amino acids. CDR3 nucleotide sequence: TGCGCCAGCAGCTGGGGGCTTGACAATCAGCCCCAGCATTTT. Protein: CASSWGLDNQPQHF.

The CDR3 DNA reads TGTGCCAGCAGCTTAGAGTCGGCGGGGCTCAGTTTCGCTGAGCAGTTCTTC. Encoded protein: CASSLESAGLSFAEQFF. This chain connects TRBV11-3 to TRBJ2-1, with TRBD2 as a possible D gene (6 bases). Germline lookup yields CDR1 SGHNT and CDR2 YENEEA. Trimming removed 0 bases from V and 9 bases from J, with 21 bases in between. This CDR3 is built from 17 residues.

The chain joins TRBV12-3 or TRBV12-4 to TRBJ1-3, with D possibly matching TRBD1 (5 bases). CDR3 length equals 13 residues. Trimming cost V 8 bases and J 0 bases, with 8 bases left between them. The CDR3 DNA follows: TGTGCCAGCGCGGGGGACTCTGGAAACACCATATATTTT. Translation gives CASAGDSGNTIYF.

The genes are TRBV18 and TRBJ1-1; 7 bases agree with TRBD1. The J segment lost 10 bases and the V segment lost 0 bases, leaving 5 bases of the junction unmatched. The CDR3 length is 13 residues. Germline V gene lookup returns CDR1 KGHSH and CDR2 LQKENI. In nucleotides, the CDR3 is TGTGCCAGCTCACCACCGTTCAGGGGGGTAGCTTTCTTT. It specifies CASSPPFRGVAFF.

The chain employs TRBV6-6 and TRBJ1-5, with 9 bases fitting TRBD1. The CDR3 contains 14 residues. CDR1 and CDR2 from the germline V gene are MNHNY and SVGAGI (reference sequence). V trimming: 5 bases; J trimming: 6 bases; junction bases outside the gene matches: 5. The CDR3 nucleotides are TGTGCCAGCAGTGGGGACAGGGAGAGTCAGCCCCAGCATTTT. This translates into CASSGDRESQPQHF.

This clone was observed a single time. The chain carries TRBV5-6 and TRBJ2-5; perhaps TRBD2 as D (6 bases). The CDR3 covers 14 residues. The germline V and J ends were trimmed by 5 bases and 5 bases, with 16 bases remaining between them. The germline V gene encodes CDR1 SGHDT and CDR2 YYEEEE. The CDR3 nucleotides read TGTGCCAGCAGTCGGCCCCGGGGGTTGGAGACCCAGTACTTC. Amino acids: CASSRPRGLETQYF. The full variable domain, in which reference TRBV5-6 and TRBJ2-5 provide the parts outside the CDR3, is DAGVTQSPTHLIKTRGQQVTLRCSPKSGHDTVSWYQQALGQGPQFIFQYYEEEERQRGNFPDRFSGHQFPNYSSELNVNALLLGDSALYLCASSRPRGLETQYFGPGTRLLVL.

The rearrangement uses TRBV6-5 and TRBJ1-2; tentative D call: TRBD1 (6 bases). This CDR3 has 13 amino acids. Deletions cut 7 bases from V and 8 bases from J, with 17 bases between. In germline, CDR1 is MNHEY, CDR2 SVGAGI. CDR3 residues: CASTFRQENGYTF. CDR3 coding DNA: TGTGCCAGCACATTTAGACAGGAGAACGGCTACACCTTC.

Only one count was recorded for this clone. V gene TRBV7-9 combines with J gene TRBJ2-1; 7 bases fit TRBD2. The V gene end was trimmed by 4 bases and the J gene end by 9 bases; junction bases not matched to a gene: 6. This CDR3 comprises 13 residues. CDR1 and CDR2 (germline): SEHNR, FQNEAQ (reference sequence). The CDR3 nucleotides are TGTGCCAGCAGCTCGCGACTAGCCAGTGAGCAGTTCTTC. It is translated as CASSSRLASEQFF.

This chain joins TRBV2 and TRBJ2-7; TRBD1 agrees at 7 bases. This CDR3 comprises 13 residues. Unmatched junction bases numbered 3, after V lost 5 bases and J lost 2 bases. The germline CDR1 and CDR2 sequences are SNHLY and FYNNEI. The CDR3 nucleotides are TGTGCCAGCAGTCGACAGGGAACCTACGAGCAGTACTTC. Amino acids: CASSRQGTYEQYF.

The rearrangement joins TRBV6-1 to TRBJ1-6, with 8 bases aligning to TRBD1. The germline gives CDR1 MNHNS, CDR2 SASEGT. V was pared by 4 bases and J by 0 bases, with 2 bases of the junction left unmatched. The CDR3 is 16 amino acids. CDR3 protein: CASSGTGNSYNSPLHF. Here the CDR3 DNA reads TGTGCCAGCAGTGGGACAGGGAACTCCTATAATTCACCCCTCCACTTT.

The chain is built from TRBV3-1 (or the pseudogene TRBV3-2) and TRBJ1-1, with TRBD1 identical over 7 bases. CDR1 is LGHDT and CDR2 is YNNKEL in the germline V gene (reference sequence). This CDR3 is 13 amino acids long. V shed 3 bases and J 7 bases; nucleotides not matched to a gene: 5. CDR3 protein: CASSQPGTVEAFF. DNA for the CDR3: TGTGCCAGCAGCCAGCCCGGGACAGTTGAAGCTTTCTTT.

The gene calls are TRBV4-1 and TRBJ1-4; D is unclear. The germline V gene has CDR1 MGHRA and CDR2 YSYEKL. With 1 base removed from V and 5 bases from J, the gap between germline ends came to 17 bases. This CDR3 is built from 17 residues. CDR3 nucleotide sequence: TGCGCCAGCAGCCAAGGCCGCGGGTCTCGGGGAAATGAAAAACTGTTTTTT. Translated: CASSQGRGSRGNEKLFF.

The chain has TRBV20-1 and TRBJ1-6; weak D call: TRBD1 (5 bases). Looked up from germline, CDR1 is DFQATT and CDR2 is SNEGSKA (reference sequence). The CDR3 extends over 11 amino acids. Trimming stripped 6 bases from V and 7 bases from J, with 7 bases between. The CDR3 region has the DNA TGCAGTGCAAGACAGAATTCACCCCTCCACTTT. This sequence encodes CSARQNSPLHF.

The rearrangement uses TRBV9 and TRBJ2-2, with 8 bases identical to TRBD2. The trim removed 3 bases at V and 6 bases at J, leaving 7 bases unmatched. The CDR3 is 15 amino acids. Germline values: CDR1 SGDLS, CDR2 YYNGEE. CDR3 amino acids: CASSGAGEGPGELFF. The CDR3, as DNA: TGTGCCAGCAGCGGAGCGGGAGAGGGCCCCGGGGAGCTGTTTTTT.

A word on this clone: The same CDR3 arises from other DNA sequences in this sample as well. The CDR3 DNA reads TGCGCCAGCAGCTTGGGGACAGGGGAAGGCTACACCTTC. It codes for CASSLGTGEGYTF. The genes are TRBV5-1 and TRBJ1-2, with 9 bases lining up with TRBD1. V lost 0 bases to trimming and J lost 8 bases; unmatched junction nucleotides: 2. There are 13 residues in the CDR3. Per the germline V gene, CDR1 is SGHRS and CDR2 is YFSETQ.

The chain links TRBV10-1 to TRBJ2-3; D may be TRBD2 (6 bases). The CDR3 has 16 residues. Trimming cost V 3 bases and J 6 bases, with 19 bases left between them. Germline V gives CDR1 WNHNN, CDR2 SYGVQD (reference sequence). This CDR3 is CASSDIGTLKVDTQYF. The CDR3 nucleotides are TGCGCCAGCAGTGATATTGGGACTTTAAAGGTGGATACGCAGTATTTT.

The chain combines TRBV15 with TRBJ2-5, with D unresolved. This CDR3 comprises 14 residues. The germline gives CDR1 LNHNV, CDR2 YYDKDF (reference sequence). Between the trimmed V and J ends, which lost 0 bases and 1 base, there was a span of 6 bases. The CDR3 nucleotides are TGTGCCACCAGCAGAGATAACAGCCAAGAGACCCAGTACTTC. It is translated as CATSRDNSQETQYF.

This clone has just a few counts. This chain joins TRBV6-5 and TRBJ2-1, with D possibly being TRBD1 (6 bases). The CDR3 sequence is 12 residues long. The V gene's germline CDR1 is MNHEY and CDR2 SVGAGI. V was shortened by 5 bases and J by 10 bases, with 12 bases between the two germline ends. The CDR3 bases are TGTGCCAGCAGTATGAGAAGGGGGGAGCAGTTCTTC. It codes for CASSMRRGEQFF.

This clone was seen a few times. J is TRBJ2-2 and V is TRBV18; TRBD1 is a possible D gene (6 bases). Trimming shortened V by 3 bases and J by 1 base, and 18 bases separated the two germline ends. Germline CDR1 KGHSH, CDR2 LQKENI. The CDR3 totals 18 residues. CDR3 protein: CASSPPWVGTRNTGELFF. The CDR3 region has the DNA TGTGCCAGCTCACCTCCGTGGGTCGGGACAAGGAACACCGGGGAGCTGTTTTTT.

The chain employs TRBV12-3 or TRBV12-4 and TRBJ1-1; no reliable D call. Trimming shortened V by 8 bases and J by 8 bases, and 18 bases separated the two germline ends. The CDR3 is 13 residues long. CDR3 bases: TGTGCCAGCGGGCTTGAGGGTGAGATAGAAGCTTTCTTT. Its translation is CASGLEGEIEAFF.

The CDR3 sequence is CASSETEAYNEQFF. The CDR3 DNA reads as TGTGCCAGCAGTGAGACAGAGGCTTACAATGAGCAGTTCTTC. The chain couples TRBV6-2 or TRBV6-3 to TRBJ2-1; weak D call: TRBD1 (5 bases). Germline V lookup: CDR1 MNHEY, CDR2 SVGEGT. Trimming stripped 5 bases from V and 4 bases from J, with 12 bases between. The CDR3 is 14 amino acids.

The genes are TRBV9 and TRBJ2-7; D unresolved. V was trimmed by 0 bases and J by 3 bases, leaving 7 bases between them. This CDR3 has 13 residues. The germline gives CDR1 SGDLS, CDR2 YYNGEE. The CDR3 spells CASSVDSGYEQYF. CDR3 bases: TGTGCCAGCAGCGTAGATTCAGGCTACGAGCAGTACTTC. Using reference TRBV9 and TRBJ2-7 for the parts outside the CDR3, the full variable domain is DSGVTQTPKHLITATGQRVTLRCSPRSGDLSVYWYQQSLDQGLQFLIQYYNGEERAKGNILERFSAQQFPDLHSELNLSSLELGDSALYFCASSVDSGYEQYFGPGTRLTVT.

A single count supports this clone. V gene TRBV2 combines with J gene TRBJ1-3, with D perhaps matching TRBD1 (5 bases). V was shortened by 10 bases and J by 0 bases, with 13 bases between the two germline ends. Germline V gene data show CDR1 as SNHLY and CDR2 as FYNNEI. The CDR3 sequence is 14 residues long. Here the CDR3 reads CAIQDIFSGNTIYF. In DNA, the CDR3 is TGTGCCATCCAGGACATTTTCTCTGGAAACACCATATATTTT.

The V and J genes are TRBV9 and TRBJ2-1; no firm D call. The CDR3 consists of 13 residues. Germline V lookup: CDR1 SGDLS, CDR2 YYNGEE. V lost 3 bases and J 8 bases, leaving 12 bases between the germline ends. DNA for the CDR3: TGTGCCAGCAGCGAGAAGGAGCGCGATGAGCAGTTCTTC. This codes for CASSEKERDEQFF.